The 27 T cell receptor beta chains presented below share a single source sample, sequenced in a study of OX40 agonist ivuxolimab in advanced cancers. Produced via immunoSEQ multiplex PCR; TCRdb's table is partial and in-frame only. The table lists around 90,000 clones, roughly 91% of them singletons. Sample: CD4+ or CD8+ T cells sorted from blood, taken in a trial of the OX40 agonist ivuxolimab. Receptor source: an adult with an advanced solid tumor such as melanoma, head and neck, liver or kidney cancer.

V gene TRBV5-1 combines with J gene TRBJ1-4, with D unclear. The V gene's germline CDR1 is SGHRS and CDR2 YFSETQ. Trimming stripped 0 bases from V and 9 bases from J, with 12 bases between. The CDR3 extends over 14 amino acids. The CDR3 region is CASSLDPLGKKLFF. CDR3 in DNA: TGCGCCAGCAGCTTGGACCCGCTGGGGAAAAAACTGTTTTTT.

The CDR3 here is CASSDSGSSNQPQHF. DNA for the CDR3: TGTGCCAGCAGTGACTCAGGTTCTAGCAATCAGCCCCAGCATTTT. This chain connects TRBV2 to TRBJ1-5; D not certain. The CDR3 contains 15 residues. Germline CDR1 and CDR2: SNHLY and FYNNEI. V lost 3 bases, J lost 0 bases, and 9 bases lay in between.

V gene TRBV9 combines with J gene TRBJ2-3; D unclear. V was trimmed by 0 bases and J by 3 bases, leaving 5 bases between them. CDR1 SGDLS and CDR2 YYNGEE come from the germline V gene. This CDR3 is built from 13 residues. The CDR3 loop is CASSVAQTDTQYF. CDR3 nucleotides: TGTGCCAGCAGCGTAGCGCAAACAGATACGCAGTATTTT.

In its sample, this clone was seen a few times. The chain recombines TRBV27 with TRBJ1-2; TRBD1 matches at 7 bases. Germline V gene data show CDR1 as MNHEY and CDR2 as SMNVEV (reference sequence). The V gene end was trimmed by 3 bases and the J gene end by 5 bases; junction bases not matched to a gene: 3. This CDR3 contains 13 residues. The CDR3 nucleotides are TGTGCCAGCAGTTTCCCCAGGGGGTATGGCTACACCTTC. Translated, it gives CASSFPRGYGYTF.

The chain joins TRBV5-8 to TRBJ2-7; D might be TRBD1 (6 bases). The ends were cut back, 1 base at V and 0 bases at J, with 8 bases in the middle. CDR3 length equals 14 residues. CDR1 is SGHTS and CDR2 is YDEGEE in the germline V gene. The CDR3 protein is CASSLRGNSYEQYF. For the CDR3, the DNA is TGTGCCAGCAGCTTGAGGGGGAACTCCTACGAGCAGTACTTC.

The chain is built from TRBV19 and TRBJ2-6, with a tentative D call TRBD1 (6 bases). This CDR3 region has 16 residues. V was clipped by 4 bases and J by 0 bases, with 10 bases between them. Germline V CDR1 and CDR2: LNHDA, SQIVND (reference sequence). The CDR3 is CASSTAQGSGANVLTF. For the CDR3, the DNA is TGTGCCAGTAGTACCGCACAGGGCTCTGGGGCCAACGTCCTGACTTTC.

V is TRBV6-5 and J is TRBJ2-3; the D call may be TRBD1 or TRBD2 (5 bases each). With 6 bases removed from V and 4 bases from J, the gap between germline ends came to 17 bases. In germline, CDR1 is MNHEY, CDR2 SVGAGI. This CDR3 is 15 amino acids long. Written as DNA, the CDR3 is TGTGCCAGCAGAAGGGACGGCAACTGGGCAGATACGCAGTATTTT. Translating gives CASRRDGNWADTQYF.

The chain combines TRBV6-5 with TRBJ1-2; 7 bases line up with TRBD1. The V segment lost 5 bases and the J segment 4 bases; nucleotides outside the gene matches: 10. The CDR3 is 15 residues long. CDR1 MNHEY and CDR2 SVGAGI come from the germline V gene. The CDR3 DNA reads TGTGCCAGCAGTCATTCGACAGGGAGGGGCTATGGCTACACCTTC. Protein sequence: CASSHSTGRGYGYTF.

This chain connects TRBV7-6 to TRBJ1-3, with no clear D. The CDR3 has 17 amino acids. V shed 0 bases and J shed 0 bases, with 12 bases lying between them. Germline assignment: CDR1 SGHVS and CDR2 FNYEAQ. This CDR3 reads CASSLAGSPLSGNTIYF. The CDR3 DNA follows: TGTGCCAGCAGCTTAGCGGGTTCCCCTCTCTCTGGAAACACCATATATTTT.

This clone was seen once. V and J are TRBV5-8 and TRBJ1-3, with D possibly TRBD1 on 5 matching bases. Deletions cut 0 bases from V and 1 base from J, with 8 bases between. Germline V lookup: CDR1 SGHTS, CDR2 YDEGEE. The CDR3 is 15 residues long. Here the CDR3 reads CASSLDGGSGNTIYF. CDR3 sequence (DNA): TGTGCCAGCAGCTTGGATGGGGGGTCTGGAAACACCATATATTTT.

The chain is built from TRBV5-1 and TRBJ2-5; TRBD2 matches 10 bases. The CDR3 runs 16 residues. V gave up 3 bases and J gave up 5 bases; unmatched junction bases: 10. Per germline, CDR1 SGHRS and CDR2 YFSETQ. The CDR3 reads CASSYERGGRLETQYF. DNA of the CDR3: TGCGCCAGCAGCTACGAGCGGGGGGGCCGGTTGGAGACCCAGTACTTC.

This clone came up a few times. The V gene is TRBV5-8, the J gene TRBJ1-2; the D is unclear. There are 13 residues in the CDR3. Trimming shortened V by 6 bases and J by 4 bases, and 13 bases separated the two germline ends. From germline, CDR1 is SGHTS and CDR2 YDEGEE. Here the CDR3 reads CASKRGGLYGYTF. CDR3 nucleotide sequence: TGTGCCAGCAAGCGGGGTGGGCTCTATGGCTACACCTTC.

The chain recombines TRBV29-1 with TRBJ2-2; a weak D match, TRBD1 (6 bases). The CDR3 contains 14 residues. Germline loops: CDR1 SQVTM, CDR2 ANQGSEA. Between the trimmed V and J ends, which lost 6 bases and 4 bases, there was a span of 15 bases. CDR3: CSVAGTPSTGELFF. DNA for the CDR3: TGCAGCGTCGCCGGGACACCCTCCACCGGGGAGCTGTTTTTT.

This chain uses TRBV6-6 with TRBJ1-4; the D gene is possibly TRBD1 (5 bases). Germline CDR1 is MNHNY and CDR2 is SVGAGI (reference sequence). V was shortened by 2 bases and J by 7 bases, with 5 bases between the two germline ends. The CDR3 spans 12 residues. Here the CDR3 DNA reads TGTGCCAGCAGTTACGGGGCTGAAAAACTGTTTTTT. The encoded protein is CASSYGAEKLFF.

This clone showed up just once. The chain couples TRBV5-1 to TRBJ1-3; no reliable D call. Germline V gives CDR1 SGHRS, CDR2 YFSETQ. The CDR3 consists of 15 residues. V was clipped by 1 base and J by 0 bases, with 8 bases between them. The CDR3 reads CASSLSGDSGNTIYF. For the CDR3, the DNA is TGCGCCAGCAGCTTGAGTGGCGACTCTGGAAACACCATATATTTT.

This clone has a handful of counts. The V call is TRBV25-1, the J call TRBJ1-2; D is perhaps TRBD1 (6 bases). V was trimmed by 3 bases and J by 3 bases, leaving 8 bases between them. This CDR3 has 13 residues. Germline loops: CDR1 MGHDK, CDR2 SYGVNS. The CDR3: CASSDQGYYGYTF. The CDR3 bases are TGTGCCAGCAGTGACCAGGGGTACTATGGCTACACCTTC.

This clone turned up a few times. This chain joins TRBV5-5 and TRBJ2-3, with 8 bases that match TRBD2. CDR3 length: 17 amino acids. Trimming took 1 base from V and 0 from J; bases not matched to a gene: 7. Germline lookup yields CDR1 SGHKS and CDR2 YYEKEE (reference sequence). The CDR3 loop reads CASSLTGSGASTDTQYF. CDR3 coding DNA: TGTGCCAGCAGCTTGACGGGTAGCGGGGCTAGCACAGATACGCAGTATTTT.

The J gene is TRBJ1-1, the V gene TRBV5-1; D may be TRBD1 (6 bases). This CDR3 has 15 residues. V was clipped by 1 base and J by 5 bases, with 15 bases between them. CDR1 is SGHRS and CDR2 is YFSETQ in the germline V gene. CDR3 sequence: CASSLNSIQGTEAFF. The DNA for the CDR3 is TGCGCCAGCAGCTTGAATAGCATTCAGGGGACTGAAGCTTTCTTT.

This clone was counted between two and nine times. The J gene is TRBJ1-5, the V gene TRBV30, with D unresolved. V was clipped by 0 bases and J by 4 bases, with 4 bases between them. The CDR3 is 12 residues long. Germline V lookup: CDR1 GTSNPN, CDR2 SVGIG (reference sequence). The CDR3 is CAWSVENQPQHF. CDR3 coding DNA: TGTGCCTGGAGTGTTGAGAATCAGCCCCAGCATTTT.

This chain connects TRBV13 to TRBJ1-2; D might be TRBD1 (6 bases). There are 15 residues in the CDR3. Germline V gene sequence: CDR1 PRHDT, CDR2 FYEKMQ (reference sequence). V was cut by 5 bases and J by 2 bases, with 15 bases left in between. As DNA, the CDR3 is TGTGCCAGCAGCCATCGGACAGCACAAAACTATGGCTACACCTTC. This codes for CASSHRTAQNYGYTF.

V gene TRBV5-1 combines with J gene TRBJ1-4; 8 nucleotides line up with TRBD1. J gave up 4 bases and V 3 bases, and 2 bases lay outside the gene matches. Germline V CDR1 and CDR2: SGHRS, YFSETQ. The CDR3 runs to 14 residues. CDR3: CASSWDRLNEKLFF. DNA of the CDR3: TGCGCCAGCAGCTGGGACAGGCTTAATGAAAAACTGTTTTTT.

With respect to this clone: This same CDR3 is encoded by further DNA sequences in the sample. Here the CDR3 reads CASSWDRSQANYGYTF. CDR3 coding DNA: TGCGCCAGCAGCTGGGACAGGAGTCAGGCTAACTATGGCTACACCTTC. The chain links TRBV5-1 to TRBJ1-2; 8 nucleotides match TRBD1. V trimming: 3 bases; J trimming: 0 bases; junction bases outside the gene matches: 7. This CDR3 is 16 amino acids long. Per the germline V gene, CDR1 is SGHRS and CDR2 is YFSETQ.

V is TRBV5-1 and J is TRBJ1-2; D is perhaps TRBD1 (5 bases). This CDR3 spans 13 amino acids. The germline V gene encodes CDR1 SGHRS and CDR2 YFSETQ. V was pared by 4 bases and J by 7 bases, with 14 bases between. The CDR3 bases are TGCGCCAGCAGCGGATCACTTGGGGGTGGCTACACCTTC. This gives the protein CASSGSLGGGYTF.

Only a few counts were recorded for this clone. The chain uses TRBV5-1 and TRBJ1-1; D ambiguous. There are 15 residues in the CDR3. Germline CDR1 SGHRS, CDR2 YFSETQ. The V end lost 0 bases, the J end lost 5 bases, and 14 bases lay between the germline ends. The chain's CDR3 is CASSLAADLGTEAFF. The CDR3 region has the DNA TGCGCCAGCAGCTTGGCGGCAGACCTTGGGACTGAAGCTTTCTTT.

The CDR3 coding sequence is TGTGCCAGCAAACCATGGGGACAGGGATTTTACGAGCAGTACTTC. Amino acid sequence: CASKPWGQGFYEQYF. The genes are TRBV6-5 and TRBJ2-7; 9 bases are shared with TRBD1. Trimming removed 7 bases from V and 4 bases from J; junction bases left unmatched: 11. Germline loops: CDR1 MNHEY, CDR2 SVGAGI. The length of the CDR3 is 15 residues.

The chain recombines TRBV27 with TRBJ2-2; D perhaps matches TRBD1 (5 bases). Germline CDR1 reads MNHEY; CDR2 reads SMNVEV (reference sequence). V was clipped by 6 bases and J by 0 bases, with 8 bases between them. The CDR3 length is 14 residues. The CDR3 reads CASSSTANTGELFF. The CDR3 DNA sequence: TGTGCCAGCAGCTCGACAGCGAACACCGGGGAGCTGTTTTTT.

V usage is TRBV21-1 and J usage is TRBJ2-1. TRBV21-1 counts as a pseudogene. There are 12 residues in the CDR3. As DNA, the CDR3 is TGTGCCAGCACCTTTCACTACAATGAGCAGTTCTTC. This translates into CASTFHYNEQFF.